Sequencing of this T cell receptor beta chain was carried out in a study of cytomegalovirus exposure and HLA in healthy donors. Study overall: Clustering assigned approximately 79% of the approximately 400 genotyped donors to the Caucasian-associated ancestry cluster. Study results and caveats: Cytomegalovirus-associated status was assigned to some 160 TCR beta chains. Highly shared sequence variants in one cluster were likely a sequencing artifact.

With 60 Vbeta and 13 Jbeta primers, the PCR was carried out. Assay used: immunoSEQ multiplex PCR; TCRdb lists only in-frame clones, some missing. This sample has approximately 89,000 clones, with less than 65% found just once. This CDR3 region has 14 residues. CDR1 and CDR2 (germline): MNHEY, SVGAGI. With 4 bases removed from V and 5 bases from J, the gap between germline ends came to 14 bases. Of note for this clone: Its antigen remains unidentified.

The V call is TRBV6-5, the J call TRBJ1-2; the D is unclear. The material sequenced was PBMCs. The clonotype was recovered from a woman in her thirties in good health and CMV-seropositive. CDR3 residues: CASSSPVKTYGYTF. CDR3 DNA sequence: TGTGCCAGCAGTTCGCCGGTAAAGACATATGGCTACACCTTC.